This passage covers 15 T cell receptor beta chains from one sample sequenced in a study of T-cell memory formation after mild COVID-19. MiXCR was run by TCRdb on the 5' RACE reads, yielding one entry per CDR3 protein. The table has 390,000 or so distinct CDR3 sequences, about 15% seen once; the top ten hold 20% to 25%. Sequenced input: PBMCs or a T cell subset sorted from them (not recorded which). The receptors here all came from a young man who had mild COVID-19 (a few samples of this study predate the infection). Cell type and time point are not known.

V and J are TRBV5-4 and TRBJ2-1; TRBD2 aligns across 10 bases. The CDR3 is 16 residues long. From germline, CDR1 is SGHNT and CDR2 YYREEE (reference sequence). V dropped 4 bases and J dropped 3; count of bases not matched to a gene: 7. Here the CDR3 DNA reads TGTGCCAGCAGCCCACGAGCGGGGGGGTACTACAATGAGCAGTTCTTC. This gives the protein CASSPRAGGYYNEQFF.

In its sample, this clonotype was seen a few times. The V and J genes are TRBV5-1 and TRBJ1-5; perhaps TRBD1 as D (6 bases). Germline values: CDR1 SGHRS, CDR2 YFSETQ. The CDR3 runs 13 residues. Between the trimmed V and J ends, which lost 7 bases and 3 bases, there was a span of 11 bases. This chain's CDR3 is CASRQAFNQPQHF. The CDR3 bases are TGCGCCAGCCGACAGGCGTTCAATCAGCCCCAGCATTTT. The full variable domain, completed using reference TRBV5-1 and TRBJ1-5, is KAGVTQTPRYLIKTRGQQVTLSCSPISGHRSVSWYQQTPGQGLQFLFEYFSETQRNKGNFPGRFSGRQFSNSRSEMNVSTLELGDSALYLCASRQAFNQPQHFGDGTRLSIL.

The CDR3 DNA reads TGTGCCAGCAGTTACTCCCTAGGAAGTGCCTCCTACAATGAGCAGTTCTTC. Translating gives CASSYSLGSASYNEQFF. The rearrangement links TRBV6-6 to TRBJ2-1; D unclear. V lost 0 bases and J lost 0, with 12 bases in between. Germline values: CDR1 MNHNY, CDR2 SVGAGI (reference sequence). The CDR3 spans 17 residues.

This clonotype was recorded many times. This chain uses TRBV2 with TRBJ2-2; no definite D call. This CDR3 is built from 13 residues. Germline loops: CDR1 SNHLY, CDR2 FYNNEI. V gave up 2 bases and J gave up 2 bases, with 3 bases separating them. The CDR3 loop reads CASSESNTGELFF. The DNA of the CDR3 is TGTGCCAGCAGTGAAAGCAACACCGGGGAGCTGTTTTTT.

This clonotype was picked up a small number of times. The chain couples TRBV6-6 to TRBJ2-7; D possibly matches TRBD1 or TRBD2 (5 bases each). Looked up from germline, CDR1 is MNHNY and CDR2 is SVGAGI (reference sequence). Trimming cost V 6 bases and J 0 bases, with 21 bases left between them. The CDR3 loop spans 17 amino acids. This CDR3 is CASSEGFPGPDSYEQYF. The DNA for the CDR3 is TGTGCCAGCAGCGAAGGATTTCCGGGACCGGACTCCTACGAGCAGTACTTC.

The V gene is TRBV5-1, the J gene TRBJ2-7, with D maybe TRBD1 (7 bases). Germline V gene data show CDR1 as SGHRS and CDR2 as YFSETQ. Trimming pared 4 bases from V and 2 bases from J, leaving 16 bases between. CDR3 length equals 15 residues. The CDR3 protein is CASSRRDRGPYEQYF. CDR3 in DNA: TGCGCCAGCAGCCGGCGGGACAGAGGACCCTACGAGCAGTACTTC.

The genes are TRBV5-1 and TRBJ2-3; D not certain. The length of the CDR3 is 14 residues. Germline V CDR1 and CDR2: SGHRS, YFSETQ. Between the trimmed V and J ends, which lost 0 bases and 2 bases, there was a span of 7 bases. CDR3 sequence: CASSLGRPTDTQYF. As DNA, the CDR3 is TGCGCCAGCAGCTTGGGGCGCCCCACAGATACGCAGTATTTT. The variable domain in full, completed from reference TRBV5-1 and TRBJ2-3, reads KAGVTQTPRYLIKTRGQQVTLSCSPISGHRSVSWYQQTPGQGLQFLFEYFSETQRNKGNFPGRFSGRQFSNSRSEMNVSTLELGDSALYLCASSLGRPTDTQYFGPGTRLTVL.

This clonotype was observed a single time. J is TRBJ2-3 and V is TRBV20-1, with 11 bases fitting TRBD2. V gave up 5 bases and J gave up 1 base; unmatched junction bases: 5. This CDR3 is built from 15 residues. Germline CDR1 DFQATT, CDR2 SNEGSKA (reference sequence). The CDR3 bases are TGCAGTGCTTCCCGACTAGCGGGGCGCACAGATACGCAGTATTTT. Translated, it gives CSASRLAGRTDTQYF.

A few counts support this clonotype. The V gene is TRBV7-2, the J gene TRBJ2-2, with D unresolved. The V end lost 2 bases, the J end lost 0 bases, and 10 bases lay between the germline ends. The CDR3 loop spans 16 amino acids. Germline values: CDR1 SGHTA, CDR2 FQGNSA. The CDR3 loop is CASSLTAIANTGELFF. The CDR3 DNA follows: TGTGCCAGCAGCTTAACGGCAATTGCGAACACCGGGGAGCTGTTTTTT.

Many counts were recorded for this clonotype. The CDR3 here is CASGTGTGGNEQFF. The CDR3 DNA follows: TGCGCCAGCGGAACCGGGACAGGGGGCAATGAGCAGTTCTTC. This chain links TRBV5-1 with TRBJ2-1; 11 bases are shared with TRBD1. The CDR3 contains 14 residues. After removal of 7 bases from V and 6 bases from J, the junction contained 6 bases not matched to a gene. The germline V gene encodes CDR1 SGHRS and CDR2 YFSETQ. Variable domain in full (rest from reference TRBV5-1 and TRBJ2-1): KAGVTQTPRYLIKTRGQQVTLSCSPISGHRSVSWYQQTPGQGLQFLFEYFSETQRNKGNFPGRFSGRQFSNSRSEMNVSTLELGDSALYLCASGTGTGGNEQFFGPGTRLTVL.

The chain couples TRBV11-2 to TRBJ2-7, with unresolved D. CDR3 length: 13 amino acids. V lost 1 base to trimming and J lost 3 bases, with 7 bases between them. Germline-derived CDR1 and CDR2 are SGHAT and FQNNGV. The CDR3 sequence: CASSLAMFYEQYV. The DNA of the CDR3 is TGTGCCAGCAGCTTAGCGATGTTCTACGAGCAGTACGTC.

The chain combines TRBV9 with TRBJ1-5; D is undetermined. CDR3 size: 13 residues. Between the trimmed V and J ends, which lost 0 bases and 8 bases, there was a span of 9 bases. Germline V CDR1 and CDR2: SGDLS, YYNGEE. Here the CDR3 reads CASSVEGLEPQHF. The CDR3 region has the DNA TGTGCCAGCAGCGTAGAAGGTCTTGAGCCCCAGCATTTT.

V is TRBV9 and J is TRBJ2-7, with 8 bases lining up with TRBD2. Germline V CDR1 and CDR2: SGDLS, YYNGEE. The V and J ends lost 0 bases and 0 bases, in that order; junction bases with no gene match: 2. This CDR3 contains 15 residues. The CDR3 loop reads CASSVAGGSSYEQYF. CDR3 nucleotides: TGTGCCAGCAGCGTAGCGGGAGGGAGCTCCTACGAGCAGTACTTC. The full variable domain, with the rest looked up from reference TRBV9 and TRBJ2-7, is DSGVTQTPKHLITATGQRVTLRCSPRSGDLSVYWYQQSLDQGLQFLIQYYNGEERAKGNILERFSAQQFPDLHSELNLSSLELGDSALYFCASSVAGGSSYEQYFGPGTRLTVT.

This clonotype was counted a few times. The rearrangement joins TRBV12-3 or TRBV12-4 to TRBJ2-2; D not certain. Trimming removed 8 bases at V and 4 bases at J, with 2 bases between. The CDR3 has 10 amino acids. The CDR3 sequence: CASFTGELFF. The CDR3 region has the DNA TGTGCCAGCTTCACCGGGGAGCTGTTTTTT.

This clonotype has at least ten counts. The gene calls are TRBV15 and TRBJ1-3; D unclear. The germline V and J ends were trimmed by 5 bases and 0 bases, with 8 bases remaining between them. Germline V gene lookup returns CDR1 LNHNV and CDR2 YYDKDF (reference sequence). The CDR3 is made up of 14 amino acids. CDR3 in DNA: TGTGCCACCAGCGGACCGGGCTCTGGAAACACCATATATTTT. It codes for CATSGPGSGNTIYF.